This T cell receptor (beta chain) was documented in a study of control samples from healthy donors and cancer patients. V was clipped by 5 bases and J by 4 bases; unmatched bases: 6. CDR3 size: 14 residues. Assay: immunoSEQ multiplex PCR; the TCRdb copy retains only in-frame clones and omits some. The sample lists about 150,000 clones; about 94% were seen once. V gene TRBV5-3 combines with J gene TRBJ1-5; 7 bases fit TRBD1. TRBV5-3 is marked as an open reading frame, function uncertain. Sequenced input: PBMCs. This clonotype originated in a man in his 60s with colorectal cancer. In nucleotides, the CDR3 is TGTGCCAGAAGAAAGACAGGGTTGAATCAGCCCCAGCATTTT. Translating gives CARRKTGLNQPQHF.